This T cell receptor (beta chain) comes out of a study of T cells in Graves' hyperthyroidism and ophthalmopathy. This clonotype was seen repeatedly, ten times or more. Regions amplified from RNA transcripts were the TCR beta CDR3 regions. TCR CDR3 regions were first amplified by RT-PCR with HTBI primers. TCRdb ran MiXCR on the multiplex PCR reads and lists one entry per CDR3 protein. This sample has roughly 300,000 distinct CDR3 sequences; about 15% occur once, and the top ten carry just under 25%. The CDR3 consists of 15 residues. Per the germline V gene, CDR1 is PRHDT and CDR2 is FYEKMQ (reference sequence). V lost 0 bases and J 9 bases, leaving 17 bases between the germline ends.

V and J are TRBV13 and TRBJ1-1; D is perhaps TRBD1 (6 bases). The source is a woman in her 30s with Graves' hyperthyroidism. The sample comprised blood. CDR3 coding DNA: TGTGCCAGCAGCTTAGGGGTGGGGGCGGTAGTTAAAGCTTTCTTT. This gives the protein CASSLGVGAVVKAFF.